This TCR beta chain is from a study of OX40 agonist ivuxolimab in advanced cancers. Clones were sequenced by immunoSEQ multiplex PCR, and TCRdb holds only the in-frame ones, with some missing. Here the sample spans fewer than 70,000 clones, roughly 82% being singletons. Study results and limitations: Expansion of clones was among the lowest in partial responders at 0.1-3.0 mg/kg.

About this clone: Its matching antigen is unknown.

This receptor was taken from an adult with an advanced solid tumor such as melanoma, head and neck, liver or kidney cancer. The sequencing used CD4+ or CD8+ T cells sorted from blood, collected in a trial of the OX40 agonist ivuxolimab.

The CDR3 DNA follows: TGTGCCAGCAGCCTCAGTAGGGTCTCCTATAATTCACCCCTCCACTTT. This encodes CASSLSRVSYNSPLHF. The chain is built from TRBV11-2 and TRBJ1-6; D gene ambiguous. V was pared by 5 bases and J by 0 bases, with 11 bases between. This CDR3 is built from 16 residues. Germline V gene lookup returns CDR1 SGHAT and CDR2 FQNNGV.